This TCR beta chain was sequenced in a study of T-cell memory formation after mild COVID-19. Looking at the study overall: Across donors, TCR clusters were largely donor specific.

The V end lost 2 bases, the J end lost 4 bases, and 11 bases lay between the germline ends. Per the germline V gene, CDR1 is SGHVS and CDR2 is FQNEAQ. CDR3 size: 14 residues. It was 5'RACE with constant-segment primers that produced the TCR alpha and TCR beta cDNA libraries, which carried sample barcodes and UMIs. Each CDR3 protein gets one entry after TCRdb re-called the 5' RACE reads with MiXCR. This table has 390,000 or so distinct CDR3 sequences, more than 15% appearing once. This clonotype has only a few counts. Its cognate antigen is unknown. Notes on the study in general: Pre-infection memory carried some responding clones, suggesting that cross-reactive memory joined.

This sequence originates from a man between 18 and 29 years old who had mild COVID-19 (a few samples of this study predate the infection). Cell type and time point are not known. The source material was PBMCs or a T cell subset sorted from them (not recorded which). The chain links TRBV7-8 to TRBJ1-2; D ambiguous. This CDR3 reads CASSLPPTPYGYTF. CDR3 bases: TGTGCCAGCAGCTTACCCCCGACCCCCTATGGCTACACCTTC.